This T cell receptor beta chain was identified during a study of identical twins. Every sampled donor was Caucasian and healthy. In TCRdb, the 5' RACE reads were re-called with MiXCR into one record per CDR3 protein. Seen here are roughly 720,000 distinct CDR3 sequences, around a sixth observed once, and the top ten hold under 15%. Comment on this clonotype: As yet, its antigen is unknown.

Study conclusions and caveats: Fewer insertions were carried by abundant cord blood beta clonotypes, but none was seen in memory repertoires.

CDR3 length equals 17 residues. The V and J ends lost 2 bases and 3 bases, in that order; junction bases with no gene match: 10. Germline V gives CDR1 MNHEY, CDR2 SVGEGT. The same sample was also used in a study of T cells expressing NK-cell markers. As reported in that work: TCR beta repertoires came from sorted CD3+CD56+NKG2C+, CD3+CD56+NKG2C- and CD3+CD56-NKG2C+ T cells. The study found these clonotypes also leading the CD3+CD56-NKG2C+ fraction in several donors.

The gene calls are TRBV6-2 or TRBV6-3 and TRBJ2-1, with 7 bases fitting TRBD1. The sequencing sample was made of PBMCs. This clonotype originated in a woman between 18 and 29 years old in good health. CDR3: CASSYGPRDRVYNEQFF. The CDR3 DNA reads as TGTGCCAGCAGTTACGGGCCTCGGGACAGAGTCTACAATGAGCAGTTCTTC.